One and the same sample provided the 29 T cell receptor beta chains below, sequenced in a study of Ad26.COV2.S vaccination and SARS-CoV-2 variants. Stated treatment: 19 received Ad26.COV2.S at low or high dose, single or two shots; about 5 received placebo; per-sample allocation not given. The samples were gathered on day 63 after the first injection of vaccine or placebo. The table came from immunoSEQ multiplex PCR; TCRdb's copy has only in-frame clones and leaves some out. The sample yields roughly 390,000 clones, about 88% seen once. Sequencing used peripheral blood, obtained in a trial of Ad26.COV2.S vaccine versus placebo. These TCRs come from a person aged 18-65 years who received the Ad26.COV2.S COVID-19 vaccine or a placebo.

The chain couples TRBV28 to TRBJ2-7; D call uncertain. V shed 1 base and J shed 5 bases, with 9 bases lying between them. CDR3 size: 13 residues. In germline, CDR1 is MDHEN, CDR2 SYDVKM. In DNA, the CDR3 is TGTGCCAGCAGTTTATCTGGGAACCACGAGCAGTACTTC. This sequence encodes CASSLSGNHEQYF. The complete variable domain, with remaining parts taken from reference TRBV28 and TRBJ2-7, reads DVKVTQSSRYLVKRTGEKVFLECVQDMDHENMFWYRQDPGLGLRLIYFSYDVKMKEKGDIPEGYSVSREKKERFSLILESASTNQTSMYLCASSLSGNHEQYFGPGTRLTVT.

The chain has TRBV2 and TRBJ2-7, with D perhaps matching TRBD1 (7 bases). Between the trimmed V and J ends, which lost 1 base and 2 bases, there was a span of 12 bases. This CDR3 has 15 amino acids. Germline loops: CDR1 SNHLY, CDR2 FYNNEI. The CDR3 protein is CASSEESGGPYEQYF. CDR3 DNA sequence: TGTGCCAGCAGTGAAGAATCAGGGGGGCCCTACGAGCAGTACTTC.

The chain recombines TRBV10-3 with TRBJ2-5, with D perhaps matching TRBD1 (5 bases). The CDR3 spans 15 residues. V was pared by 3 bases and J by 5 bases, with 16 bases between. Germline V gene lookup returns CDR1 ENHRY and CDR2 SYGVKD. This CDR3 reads CAISDPGSGLETQYF. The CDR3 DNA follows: TGTGCCATCAGTGACCCCGGCTCAGGGTTGGAGACCCAGTACTTC.

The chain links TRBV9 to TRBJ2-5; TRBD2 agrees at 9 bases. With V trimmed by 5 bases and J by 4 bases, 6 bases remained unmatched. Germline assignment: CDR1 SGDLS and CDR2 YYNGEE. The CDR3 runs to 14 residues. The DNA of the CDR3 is TGTGCCAGCAGGACTAGCGGTGCTTTAGAGACCCAGTACTTC. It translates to CASRTSGALETQYF. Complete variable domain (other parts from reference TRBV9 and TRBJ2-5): DSGVTQTPKHLITATGQRVTLRCSPRSGDLSVYWYQQSLDQGLQFLIQYYNGEERAKGNILERFSAQQFPDLHSELNLSSLELGDSALYFCASRTSGALETQYFGPGTRLLVL.

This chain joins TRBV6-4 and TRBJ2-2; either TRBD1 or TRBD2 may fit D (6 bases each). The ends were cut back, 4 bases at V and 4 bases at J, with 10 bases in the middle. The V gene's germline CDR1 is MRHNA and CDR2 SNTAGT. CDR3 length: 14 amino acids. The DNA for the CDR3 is TGTGCCAGCAGTGCCAGGGGAGGCACCGGGGAGCTGTTTTTT. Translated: CASSARGGTGELFF.

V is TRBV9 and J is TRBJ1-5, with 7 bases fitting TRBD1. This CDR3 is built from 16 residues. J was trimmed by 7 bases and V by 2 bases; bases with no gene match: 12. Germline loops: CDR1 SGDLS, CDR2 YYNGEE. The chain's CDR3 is CASSVRQGLLPQPQHF. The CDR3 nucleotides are TGTGCCAGCAGCGTCAGACAGGGTCTTCTACCGCAGCCCCAGCATTTT.

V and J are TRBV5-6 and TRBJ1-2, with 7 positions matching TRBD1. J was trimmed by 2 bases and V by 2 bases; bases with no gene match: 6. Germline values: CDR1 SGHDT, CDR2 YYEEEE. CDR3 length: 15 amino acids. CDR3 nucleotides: TGTGCCAGCAGCTTCGGACAGGATTCCAACTATGGCTACACCTTC. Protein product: CASSFGQDSNYGYTF.

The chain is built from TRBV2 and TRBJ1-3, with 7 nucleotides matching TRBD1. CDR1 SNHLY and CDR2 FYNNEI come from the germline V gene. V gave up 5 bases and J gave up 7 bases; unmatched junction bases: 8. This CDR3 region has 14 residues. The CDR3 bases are TGTGCCAGCAGTACGGACAGGTCCAAGAACACCATATATTTT. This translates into CASSTDRSKNTIYF.

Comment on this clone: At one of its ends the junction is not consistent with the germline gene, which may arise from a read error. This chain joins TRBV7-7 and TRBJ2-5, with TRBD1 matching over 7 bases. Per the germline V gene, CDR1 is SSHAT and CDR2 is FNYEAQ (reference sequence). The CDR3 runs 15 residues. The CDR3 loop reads CASRKTGILTETQYF. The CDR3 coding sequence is TGTGCTAGCAGGAAGACAGGGATTCTGACGGAGACCCAGTACTTC.

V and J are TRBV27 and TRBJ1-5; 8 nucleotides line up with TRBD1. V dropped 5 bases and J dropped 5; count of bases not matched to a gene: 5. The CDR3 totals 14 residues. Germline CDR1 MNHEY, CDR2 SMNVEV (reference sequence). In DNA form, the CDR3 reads TGTGCCAGCAGTCCAGGACAGGGTGATCAGCCCCAGCATTTT. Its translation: CASSPGQGDQPQHF.

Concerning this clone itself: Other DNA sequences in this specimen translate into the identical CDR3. CDR3 in amino acids: CASSEFGGSYEQYF. The CDR3, as DNA: TGTGCCAGCAGTGAATTCGGCGGATCCTACGAGCAGTACTTC. The chain recombines TRBV6-1 with TRBJ2-7; no reliable D call. Germline assignment: CDR1 MNHNS and CDR2 SASEGT. The CDR3 totals 14 residues. Trimming shortened V by 2 bases and J by 1 base, and 9 bases separated the two germline ends.

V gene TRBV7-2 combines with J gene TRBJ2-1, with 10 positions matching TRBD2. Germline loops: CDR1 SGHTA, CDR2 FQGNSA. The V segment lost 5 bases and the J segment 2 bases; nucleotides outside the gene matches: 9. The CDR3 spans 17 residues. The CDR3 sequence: CASSPQTTSGPYNEQFF. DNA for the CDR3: TGTGCCAGCAGCCCCCAAACGACTAGCGGGCCCTACAATGAGCAGTTCTTC.

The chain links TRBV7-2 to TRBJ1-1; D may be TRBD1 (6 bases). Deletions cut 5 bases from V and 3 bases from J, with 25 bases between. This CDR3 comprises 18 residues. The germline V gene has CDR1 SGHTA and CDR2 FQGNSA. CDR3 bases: TGTGCCAGCAGCCGCAATAAAGGGGGACAAAGACCTTACACTGAAGCTTTCTTT. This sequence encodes CASSRNKGGQRPYTEAFF.

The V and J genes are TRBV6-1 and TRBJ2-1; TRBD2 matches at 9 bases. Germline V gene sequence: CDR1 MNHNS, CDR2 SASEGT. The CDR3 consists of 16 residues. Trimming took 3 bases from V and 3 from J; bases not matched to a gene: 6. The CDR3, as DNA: TGTGCCAGCAGTGATCGGCGGACTAGCGTCTACAATGAGCAGTTCTTC. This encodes CASSDRRTSVYNEQFF.

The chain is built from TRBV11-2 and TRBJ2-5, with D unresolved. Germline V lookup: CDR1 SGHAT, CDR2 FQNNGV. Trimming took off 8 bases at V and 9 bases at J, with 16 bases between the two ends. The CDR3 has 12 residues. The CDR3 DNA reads TGTGCCAGCTCTCCCCCCCAATATGCCCAGTACTTC. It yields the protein CASSPPQYAQYF.

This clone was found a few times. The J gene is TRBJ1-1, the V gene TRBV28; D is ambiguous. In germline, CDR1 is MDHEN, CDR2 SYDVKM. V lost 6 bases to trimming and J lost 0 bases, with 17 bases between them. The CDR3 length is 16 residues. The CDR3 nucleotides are TGTGCCAGCAGCTCCCCCGAAGGGTACATGAACACTGAAGCTTTCTTT. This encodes CASSSPEGYMNTEAFF.

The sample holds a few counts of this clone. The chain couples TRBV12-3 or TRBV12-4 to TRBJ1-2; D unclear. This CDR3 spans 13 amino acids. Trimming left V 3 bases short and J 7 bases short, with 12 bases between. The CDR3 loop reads CASSLLEGSGYTF. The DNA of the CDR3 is TGTGCCAGCAGTTTGCTCGAGGGCAGTGGCTACACCTTC.

The CDR3 reads CASKTGIYGYTF. The DNA of the CDR3 is TGTGCCAGCAAGACAGGGATCTATGGCTACACCTTC. The chain employs TRBV2 and TRBJ1-2, with 7 bases fitting TRBD1. CDR3 size: 12 residues. The germline V gene has CDR1 SNHLY and CDR2 FYNNEI. With V trimmed by 7 bases and J by 4 bases, 3 bases remained unmatched.

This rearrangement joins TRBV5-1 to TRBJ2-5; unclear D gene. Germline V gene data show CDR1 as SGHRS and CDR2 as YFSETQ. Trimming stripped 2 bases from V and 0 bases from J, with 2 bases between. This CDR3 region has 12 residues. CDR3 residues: CASSLNQETQYF. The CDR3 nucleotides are TGCGCCAGCAGCTTAAACCAAGAGACCCAGTACTTC.

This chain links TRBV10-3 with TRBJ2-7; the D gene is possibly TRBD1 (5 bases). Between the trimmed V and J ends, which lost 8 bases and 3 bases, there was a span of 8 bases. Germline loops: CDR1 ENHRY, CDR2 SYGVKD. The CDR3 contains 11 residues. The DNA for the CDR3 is TGTGCCATCGCTCAGGGCTACGAGCAGTACTTC. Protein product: CAIAQGYEQYF.

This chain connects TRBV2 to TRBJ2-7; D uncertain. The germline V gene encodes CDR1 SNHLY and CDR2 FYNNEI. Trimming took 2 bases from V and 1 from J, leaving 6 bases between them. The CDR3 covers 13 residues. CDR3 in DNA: TGTGCCAGCAGTGAACTCCCATCCTACGAGCAGTACTTC. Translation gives CASSELPSYEQYF. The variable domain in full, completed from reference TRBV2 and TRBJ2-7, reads EPEVTQTPSHQVTQMGQEVILRCVPISNHLYFYWYRQILGQKVEFLVSFYNNEISEKSEIFDDQFSVERPDGSNFTLKIRSTKLEDSAMYFCASSELPSYEQYFGPGTRLTVT.

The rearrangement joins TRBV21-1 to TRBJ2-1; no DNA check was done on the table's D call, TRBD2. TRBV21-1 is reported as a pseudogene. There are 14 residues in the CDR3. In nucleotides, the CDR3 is TGTGCCAGCAGCAACTTGCCCGGGGGTAATGAGCAGTTCTTC. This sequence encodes CASSNLPGGNEQFF.

The DNA for the CDR3 is TGTGCCAGCAGCGAGCCCCCGTGGGGGCGGACGAACACTGAAGCTTTCTTT. Translating it yields CASSEPPWGRTNTEAFF. The chain couples TRBV5-6 to TRBJ1-1; D perhaps matches TRBD1 (6 bases). The CDR3 runs 17 residues. Germline CDR1 SGHDT, CDR2 YYEEEE. V lost 4 bases, J lost 1 base, and 20 bases lay in between.

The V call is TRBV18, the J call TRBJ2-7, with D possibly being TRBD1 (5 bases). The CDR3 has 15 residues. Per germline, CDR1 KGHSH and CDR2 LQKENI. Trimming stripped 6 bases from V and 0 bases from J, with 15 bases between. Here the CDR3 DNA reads TGTGCCAGCTCCCAGAATGTGGGGCCCTCCTACGAGCAGTACTTC. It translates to CASSQNVGPSYEQYF. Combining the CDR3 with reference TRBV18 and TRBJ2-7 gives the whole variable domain NAGVMQNPRHLVRRRGQEARLRCSPMKGHSHVYWYRQLPEEGLKFMVYLQKENIIDESGMPKERFSAEFPKEGPSILRIQQVVRGDSAAYFCASSQNVGPSYEQYFGPGTRLTVT.

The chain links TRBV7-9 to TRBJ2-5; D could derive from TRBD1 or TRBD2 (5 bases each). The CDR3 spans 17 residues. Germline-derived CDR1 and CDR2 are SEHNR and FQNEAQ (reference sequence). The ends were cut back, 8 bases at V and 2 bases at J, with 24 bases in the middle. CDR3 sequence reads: CASQEGRWGRIQETQYF. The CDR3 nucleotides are TGTGCCAGCCAGGAAGGAAGATGGGGACGGATACAAGAGACCCAGTACTTC.

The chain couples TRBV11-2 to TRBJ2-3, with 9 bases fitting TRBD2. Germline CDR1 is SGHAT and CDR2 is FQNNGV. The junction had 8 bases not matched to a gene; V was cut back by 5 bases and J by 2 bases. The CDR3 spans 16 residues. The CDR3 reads CASSQLAGGHTDTQYF. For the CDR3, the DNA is TGTGCCAGCAGCCAACTAGCGGGCGGCCACACAGATACGCAGTATTTT. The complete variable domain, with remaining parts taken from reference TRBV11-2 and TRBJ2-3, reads EAGVAQSPRYKIIEKRQSVAFWCNPISGHATLYWYQQILGQGPKLLIQFQNNGVVDDSQLPKDRFSAERLKGVDSTLKIQPAKLEDSAVYLCASSQLAGGHTDTQYFGPGTRLTVL.

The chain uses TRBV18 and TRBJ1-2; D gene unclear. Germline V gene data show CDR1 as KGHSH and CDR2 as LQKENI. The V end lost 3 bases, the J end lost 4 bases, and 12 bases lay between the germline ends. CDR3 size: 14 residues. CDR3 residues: CASSPTAAAYGYTF. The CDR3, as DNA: TGTGCCAGCTCACCCACCGCAGCGGCCTATGGCTACACCTTC.

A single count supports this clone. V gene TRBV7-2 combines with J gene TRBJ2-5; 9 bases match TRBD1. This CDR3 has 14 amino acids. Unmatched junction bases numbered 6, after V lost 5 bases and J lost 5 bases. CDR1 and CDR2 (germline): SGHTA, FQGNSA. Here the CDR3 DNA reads TGTGCCAGCAGCGCCGGGACAGGGATTGAGACCCAGTACTTC. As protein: CASSAGTGIETQYF.

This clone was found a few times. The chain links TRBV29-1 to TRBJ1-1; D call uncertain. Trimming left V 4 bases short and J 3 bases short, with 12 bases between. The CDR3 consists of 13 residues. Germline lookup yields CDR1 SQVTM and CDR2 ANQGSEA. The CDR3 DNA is TGCAGCGTTGTTGACGAGAGGGACACTGAAGCTTTCTTT. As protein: CSVVDERDTEAFF.